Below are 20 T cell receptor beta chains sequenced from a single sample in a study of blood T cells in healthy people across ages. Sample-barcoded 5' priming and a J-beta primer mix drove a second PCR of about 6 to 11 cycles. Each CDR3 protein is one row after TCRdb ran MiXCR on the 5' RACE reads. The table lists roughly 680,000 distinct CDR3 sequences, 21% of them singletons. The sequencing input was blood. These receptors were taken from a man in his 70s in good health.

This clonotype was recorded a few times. Written as DNA, the CDR3 is TGCGCCAGCAGCTTGACGGGAGGGAACAATGAGCAGTTCTTC. Translation: CASSLTGGNNEQFF. J is TRBJ2-1 and V is TRBV5-1; 8 bases are a match to TRBD2. The CDR3 runs 14 residues. From germline, CDR1 is SGHRS and CDR2 YFSETQ. The ends lost 1 base at V and 5 bases at J; junction bases unmatched: 2.

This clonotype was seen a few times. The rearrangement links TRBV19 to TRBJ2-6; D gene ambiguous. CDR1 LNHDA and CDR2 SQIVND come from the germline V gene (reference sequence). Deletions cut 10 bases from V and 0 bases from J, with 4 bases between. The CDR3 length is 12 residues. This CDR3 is CATFSGANVLTF. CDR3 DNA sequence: TGTGCCACCTTCTCTGGGGCCAACGTCCTGACTTTC.

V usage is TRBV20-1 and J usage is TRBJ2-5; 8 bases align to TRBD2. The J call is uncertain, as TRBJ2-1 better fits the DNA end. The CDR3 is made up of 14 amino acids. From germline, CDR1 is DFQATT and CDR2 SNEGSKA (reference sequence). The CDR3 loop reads CSARAPREANEQFF. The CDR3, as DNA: TGCAGTGCTAGAGCACCGCGGGAGGCGAATGAGCAGTTCTTC.

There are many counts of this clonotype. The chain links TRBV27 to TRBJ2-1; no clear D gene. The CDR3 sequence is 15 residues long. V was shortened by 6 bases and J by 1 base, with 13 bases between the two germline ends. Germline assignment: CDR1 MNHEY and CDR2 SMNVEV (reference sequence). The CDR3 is CASRPRLHSYNEQFF. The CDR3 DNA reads TGTGCCAGCAGACCTAGATTACATTCCTACAATGAGCAGTTCTTC.

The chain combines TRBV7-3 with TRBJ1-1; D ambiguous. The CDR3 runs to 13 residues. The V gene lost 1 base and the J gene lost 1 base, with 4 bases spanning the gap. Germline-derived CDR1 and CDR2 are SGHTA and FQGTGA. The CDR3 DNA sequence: TGTGCCAGCAGCTTAAGGAGGAACACTGAAGCTTTCTTT. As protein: CASSLRRNTEAFF.

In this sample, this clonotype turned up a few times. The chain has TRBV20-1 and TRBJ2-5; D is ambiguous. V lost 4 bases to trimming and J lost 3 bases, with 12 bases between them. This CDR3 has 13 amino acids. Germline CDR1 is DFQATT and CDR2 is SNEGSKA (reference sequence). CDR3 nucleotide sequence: TGCAGTGCTACCCCATGGGAAAAAGAGACCCAGTACTTC. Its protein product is CSATPWEKETQYF.

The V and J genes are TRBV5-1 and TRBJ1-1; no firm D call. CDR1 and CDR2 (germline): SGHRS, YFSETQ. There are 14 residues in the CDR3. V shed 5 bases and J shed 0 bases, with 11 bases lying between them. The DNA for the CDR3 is TGCGCCAGCAGGGGCGGATCCATGAACACTGAAGCTTTCTTT. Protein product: CASRGGSMNTEAFF.

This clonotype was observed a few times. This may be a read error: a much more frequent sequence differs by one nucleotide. Written as DNA, the CDR3 is TGCAGCGCCATTGGGCCATCCGACTCCTACGAGCAGTACTTC. It translates to CSAIGPSDSYEQYF. The V and J genes are TRBV20-1 and TRBJ2-7; no firm D call. This CDR3 contains 14 residues. The germline gives CDR1 DFQATT, CDR2 SNEGSKA (reference sequence).

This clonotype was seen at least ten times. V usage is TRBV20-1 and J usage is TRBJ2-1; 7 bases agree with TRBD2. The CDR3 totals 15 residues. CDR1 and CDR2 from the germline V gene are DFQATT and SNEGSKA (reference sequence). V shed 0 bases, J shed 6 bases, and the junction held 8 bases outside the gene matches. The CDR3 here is CSARDGAGEGNEQFF. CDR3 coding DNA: TGCAGTGCTAGAGATGGCGCGGGAGAGGGCAATGAGCAGTTCTTC.

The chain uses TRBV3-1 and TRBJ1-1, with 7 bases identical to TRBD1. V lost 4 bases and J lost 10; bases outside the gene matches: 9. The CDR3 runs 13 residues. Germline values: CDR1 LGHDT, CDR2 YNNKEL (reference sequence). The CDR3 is CASSRQGEVGAFF. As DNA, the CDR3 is TGTGCCAGCAGCCGACAGGGTGAGGTAGGAGCTTTCTTT.

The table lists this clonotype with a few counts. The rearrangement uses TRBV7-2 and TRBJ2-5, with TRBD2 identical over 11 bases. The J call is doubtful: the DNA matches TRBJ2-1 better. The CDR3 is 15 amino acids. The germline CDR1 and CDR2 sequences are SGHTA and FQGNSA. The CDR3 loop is CASSFSGRAENEQFF. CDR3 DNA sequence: TGTGCCAGCAGCTTTAGCGGGAGGGCCGAAAATGAGCAGTTCTTC.

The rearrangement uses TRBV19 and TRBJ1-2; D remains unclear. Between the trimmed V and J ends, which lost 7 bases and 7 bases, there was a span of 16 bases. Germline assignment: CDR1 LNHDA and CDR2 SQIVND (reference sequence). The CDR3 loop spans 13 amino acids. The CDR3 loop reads CASKTERGGGYTF. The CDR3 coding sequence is TGTGCCAGTAAGACCGAGCGTGGAGGTGGCTACACCTTC.

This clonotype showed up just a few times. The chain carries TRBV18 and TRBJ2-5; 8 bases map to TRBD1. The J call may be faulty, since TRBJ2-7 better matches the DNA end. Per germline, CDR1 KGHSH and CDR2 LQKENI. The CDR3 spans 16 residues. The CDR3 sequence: CASSPPPGQETYEQYF. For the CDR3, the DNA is TGTGCCAGCTCACCACCGCCGGGACAGGAGACCTACGAGCAGTACTTC.

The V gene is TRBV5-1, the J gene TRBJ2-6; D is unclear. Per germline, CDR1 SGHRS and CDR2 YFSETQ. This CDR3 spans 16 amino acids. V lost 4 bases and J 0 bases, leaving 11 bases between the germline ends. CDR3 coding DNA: TGCGCCAGCAGCCCAGGCGGAAGCTCTGGGGCCAACGTCCTGACTTTC. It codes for CASSPGGSSGANVLTF.

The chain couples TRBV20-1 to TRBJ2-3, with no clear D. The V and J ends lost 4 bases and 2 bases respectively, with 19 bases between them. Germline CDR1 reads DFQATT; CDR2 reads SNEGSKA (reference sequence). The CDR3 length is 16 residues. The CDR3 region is CSATLLVPRTTDTQYF. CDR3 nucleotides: TGCAGTGCTACTTTGTTAGTGCCTCGTACCACAGATACGCAGTATTTT.

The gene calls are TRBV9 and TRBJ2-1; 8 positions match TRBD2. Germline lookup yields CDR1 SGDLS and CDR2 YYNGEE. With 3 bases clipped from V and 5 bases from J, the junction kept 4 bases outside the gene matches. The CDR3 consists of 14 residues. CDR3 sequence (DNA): TGTGCCAGCAGCGCGGGAGGGCGAAACAATGAGCAGTTCTTC. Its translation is CASSAGGRNNEQFF.

The CDR3 region has the DNA TGTGCCAGCAGTCGAGGGGGGATCGCTGAAGCTTTCTTT. It codes for CASSRGGIAEAFF. The rearrangement uses TRBV3-1 and TRBJ1-1; maybe TRBD1 (6 bases). V was shortened by 6 bases and J by 6 bases, with 14 bases between the two germline ends. The CDR3 length is 13 residues. The germline V gene has CDR1 LGHDT and CDR2 YNNKEL (reference sequence).

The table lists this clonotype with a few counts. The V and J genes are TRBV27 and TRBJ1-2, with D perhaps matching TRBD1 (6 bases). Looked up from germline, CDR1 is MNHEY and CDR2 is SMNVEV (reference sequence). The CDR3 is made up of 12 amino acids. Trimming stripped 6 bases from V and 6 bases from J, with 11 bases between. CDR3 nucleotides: TGTGCCAGCAGCCAGGGGTTCCATGGCTACACCTTC. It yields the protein CASSQGFHGYTF.

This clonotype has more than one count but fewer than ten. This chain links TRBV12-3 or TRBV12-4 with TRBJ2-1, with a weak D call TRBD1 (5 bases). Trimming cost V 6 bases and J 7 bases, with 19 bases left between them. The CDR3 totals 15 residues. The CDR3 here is CASRARAVSLNEQFF. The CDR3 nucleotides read TGTGCCAGCAGGGCCAGGGCAGTCTCCCTTAATGAGCAGTTCTTC.

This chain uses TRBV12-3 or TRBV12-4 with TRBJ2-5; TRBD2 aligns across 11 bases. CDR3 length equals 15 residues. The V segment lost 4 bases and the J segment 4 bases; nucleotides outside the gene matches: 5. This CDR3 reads CASSSISGRGETQYF. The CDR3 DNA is TGTGCCAGCAGTTCAATTAGCGGGAGGGGAGAGACCCAGTACTTC.